A single TCR beta chain is shown here with its context. This entry comes from a study of synovial regulatory T cells in juvenile arthritis. This CDR3 contains 12 residues. Only the protein is available. Germline values: CDR1 SQVTM, CDR2 ANQGSEA. Each patient with active arthritis gave synovial fluid along with matched peripheral blood. Patients were aged median 11.6 years with disease lasting median around 7 years. Method: immunoSEQ multiplex PCR; TCRdb's copy keeps in-frame clones and lacks some. Seen in this sample are roughly 2,800 clones; the ten most common clones hold over 9.5%. The gene calls are TRBV29-1 and TRBJ1-1; the D call of TRBD1 rests on TCRdb alone, since no DNA is present to check it. Sample: Treg cells from the synovium. This TCR was recovered from a donor younger than 30 with juvenile idiopathic arthritis. The CDR3 region is CSVGQGRTEAFF.